This record looks at one T cell receptor (beta chain) sequence and its context. Its target is not known. Extracted RNA was reverse transcribed, and the resulting cDNA served as sequencing template. Generated by immunoSEQ multiplex PCR, the TCRdb table keeps only in-frame clones and is missing some. Here the sample spans 110,000 to 150,000 clones, more than 55% being singletons. This sample was included in a study of CD8+ T cells in alopecia areata. Study-wide results and limits: Lesional scalp exceeded normal scalp in clonality, especially in alopecia totalis/universalis. Researchers reported that TCR sharing among patients proved less clear than in mice, possibly HLA-linked.

Germline values: CDR1 MNHEY, CDR2 SMNVEV (reference sequence). Trimming took off 6 bases at V and 0 bases at J, with 12 bases between the two ends. CDR3 size: 16 residues. The source is a human donor in good health. The rearrangement links TRBV27 to TRBJ2-6; the D gene is possibly TRBD1 (5 bases). The specimen was CD8+ T cells sorted from blood. The DNA of the CDR3 is TGTGCCAGCAGGCGGCAGGGCCACTCTGGGGCCAACGTCCTGACTTTC. Translated, it gives CASRRQGHSGANVLTF.